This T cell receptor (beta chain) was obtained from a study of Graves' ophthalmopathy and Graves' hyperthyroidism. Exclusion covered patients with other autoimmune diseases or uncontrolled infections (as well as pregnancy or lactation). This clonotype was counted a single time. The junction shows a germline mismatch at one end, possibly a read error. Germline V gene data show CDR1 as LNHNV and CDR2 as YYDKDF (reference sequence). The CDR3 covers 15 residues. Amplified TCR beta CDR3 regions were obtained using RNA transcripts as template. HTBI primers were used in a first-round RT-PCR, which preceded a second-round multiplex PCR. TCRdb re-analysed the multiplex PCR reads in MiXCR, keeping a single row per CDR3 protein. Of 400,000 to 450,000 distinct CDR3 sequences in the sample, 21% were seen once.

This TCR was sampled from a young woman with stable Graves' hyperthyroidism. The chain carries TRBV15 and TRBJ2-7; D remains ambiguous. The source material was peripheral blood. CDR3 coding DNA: TGTGCCACCAGCAGAGAAGGGATAGGAACCTACGATCAGTACTTC. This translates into CATSREGIGTYDQYF. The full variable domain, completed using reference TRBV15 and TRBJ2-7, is DAMVIQNPRYQVTQFGKPVTLSCSQTLNHNVMYWYQQKSSQAPKLLFHYYDKDFNNEADTPDNFQSRRPNTSFCFLDIRSPGLGDTAMYLCATSREGIGTYDQYFGPGTRLTVT.